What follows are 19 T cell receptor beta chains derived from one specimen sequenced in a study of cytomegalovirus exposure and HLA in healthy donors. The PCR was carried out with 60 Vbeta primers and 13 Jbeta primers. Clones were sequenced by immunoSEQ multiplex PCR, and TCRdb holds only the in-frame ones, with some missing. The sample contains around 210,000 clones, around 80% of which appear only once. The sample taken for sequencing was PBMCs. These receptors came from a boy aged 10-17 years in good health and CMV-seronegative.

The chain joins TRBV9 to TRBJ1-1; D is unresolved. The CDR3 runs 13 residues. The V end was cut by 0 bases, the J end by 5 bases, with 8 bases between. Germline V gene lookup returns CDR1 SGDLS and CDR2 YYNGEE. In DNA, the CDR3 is TGTGCCAGCAGCGTAGCTCTGACAACTGAAGCTTTCTTT. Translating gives CASSVALTTEAFF. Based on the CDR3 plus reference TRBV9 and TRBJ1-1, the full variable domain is DSGVTQTPKHLITATGQRVTLRCSPRSGDLSVYWYQQSLDQGLQFLIQYYNGEERAKGNILERFSAQQFPDLHSELNLSSLELGDSALYFCASSVALTTEAFFGQGTRLTVV.

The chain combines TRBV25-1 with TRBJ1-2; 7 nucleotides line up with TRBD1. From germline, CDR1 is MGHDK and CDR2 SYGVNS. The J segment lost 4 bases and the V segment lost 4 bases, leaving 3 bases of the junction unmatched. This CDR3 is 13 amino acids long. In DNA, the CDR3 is TGTGCCAGCAGTGGAGGGACAGCCTATGGCTACACCTTC. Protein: CASSGGTAYGYTF.

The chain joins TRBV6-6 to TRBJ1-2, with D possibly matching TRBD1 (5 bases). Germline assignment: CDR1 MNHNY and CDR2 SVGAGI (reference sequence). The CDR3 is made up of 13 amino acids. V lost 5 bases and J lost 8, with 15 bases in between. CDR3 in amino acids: CASSKGAPSGYTF. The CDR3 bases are TGTGCCAGCAGTAAAGGGGCCCCAAGCGGCTACACCTTC.

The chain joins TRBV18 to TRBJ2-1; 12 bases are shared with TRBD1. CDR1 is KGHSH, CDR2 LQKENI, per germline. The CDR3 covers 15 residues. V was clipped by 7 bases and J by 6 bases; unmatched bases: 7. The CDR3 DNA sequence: TGTGCCAGCTTAAGGGACAGGGGGCCAGGCAATGAGCAGTTCTTC. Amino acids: CASLRDRGPGNEQFF. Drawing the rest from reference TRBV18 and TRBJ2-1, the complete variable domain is NAGVMQNPRHLVRRRGQEARLRCSPMKGHSHVYWYRQLPEEGLKFMVYLQKENIIDESGMPKERFSAEFPKEGPSILRIQQVVRGDSAAYFCASLRDRGPGNEQFFGPGTRLTVL.

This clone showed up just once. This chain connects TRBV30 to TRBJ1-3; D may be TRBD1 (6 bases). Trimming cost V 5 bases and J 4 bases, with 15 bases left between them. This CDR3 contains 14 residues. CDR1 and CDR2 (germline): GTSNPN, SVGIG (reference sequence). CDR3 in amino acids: CAWEGNRDGNTIYF. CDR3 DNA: TGTGCCTGGGAGGGTAACAGGGACGGAAACACCATATATTTT.

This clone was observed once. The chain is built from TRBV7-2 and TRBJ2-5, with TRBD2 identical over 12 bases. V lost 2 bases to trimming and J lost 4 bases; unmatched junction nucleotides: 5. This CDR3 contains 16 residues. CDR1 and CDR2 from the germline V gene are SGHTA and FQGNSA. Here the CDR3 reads CASSLMLAGGPETQYF. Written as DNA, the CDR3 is TGTGCCAGCAGCTTAATGCTAGCGGGGGGGCCAGAGACCCAGTACTTC.

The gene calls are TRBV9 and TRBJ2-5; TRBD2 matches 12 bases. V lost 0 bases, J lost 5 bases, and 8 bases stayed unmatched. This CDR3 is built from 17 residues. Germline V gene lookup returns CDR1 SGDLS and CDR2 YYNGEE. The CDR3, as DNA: TGTGCCAGCAGCGTAGGCCTAGCGGGGGGGCAGATGGAGACCCAGTACTTC. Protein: CASSVGLAGGQMETQYF.

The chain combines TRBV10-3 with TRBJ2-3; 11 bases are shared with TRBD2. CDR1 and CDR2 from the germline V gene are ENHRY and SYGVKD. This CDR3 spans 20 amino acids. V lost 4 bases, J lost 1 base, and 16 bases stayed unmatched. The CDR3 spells CAISGIFSGTSGKRTDTQYF. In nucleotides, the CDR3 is TGTGCCATCAGTGGCATTTTTTCCGGGACTAGCGGAAAACGCACAGATACGCAGTATTTT.

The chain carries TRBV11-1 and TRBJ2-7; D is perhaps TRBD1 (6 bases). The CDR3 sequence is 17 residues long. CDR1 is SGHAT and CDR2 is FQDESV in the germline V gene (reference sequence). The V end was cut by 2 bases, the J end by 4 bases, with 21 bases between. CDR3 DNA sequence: TGTGCCAGCAGCTTAAGTGGGGGATCGACAGGCAGTTACGAGCAGTACTTC. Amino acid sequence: CASSLSGGSTGSYEQYF.

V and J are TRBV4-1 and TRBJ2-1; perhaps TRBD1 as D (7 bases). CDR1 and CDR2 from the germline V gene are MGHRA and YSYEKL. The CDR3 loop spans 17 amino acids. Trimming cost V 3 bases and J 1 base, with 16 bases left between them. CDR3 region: CASSHAGQLPSYNEQFF. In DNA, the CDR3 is TGCGCCAGCAGCCATGCGGGACAGTTGCCTTCCTACAATGAGCAGTTCTTC.

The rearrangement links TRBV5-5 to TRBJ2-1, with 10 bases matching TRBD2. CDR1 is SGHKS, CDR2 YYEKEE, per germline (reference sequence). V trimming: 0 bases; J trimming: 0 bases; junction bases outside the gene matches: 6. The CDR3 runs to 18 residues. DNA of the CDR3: TGTGCCAGCAGCTTGGGCCTAGCGGGAGCTCGCTCCTACAATGAGCAGTTCTTC. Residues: CASSLGLAGARSYNEQFF.

The DNA of the CDR3 is TGTGCCAGCAGTGAACAGGGAAGGGGAGAGACCCAGTACTTC. Translation gives CASSEQGRGETQYF. The V and J genes are TRBV2 and TRBJ2-5, with D possibly being TRBD1 (5 bases). Germline V gene sequence: CDR1 SNHLY, CDR2 FYNNEI. The V end lost 2 bases, the J end lost 4 bases, and 11 bases lay between the germline ends. CDR3 length equals 14 residues.

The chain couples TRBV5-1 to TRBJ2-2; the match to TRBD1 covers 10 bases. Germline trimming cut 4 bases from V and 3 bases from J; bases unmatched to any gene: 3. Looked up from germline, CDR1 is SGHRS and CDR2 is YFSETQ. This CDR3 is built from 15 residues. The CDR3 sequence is CASSIGTGDTGELFF. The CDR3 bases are TGCGCCAGCAGCATCGGGACAGGGGACACCGGGGAGCTGTTTTTT.

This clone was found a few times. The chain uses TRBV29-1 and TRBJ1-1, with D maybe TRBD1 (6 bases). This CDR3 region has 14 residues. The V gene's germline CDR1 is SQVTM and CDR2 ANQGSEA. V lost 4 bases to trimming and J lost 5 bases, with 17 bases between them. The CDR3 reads CSVAPLLTGTEAFF. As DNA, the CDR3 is TGCAGCGTTGCCCCGCTCCTAACAGGGACTGAAGCTTTCTTT.

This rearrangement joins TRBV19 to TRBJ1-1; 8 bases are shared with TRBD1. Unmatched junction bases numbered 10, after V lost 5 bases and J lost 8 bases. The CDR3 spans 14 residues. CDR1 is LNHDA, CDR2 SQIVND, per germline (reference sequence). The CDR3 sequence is CASSPRDRLHEAFF. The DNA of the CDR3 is TGTGCCAGTAGTCCCAGGGACAGGCTTCACGAAGCTTTCTTT.

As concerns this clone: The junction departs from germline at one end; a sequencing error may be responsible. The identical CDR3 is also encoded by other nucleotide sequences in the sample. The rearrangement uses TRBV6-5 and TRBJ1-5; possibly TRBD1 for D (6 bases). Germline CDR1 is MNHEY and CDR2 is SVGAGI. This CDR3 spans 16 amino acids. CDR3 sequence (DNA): TGCGCCAGCAGTTCAACCCGCGGGGGGCAACATCAGCCCCAGCATTTT. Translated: CASSSTRGGQHQPQHF.

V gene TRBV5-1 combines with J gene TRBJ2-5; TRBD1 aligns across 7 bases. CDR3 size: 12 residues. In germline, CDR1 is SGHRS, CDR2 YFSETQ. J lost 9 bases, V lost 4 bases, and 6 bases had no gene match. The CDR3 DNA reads TGCGCCAGCAGCCATTCTAGGGGGCCCCAGTACTTC. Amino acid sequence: CASSHSRGPQYF.

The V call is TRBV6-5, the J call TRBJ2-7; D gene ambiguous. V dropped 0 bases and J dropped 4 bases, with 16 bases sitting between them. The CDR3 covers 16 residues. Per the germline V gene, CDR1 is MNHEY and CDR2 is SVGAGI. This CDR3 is CASSYSSLVPGYEQYF. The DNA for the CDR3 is TGTGCCAGCAGTTACTCGAGCCTGGTCCCAGGTTACGAGCAGTACTTC.

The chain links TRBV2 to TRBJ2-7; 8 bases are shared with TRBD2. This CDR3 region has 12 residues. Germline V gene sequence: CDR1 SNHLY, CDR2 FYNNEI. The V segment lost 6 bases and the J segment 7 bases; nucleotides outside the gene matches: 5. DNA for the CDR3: TGTGCCAGCAGCAGCGGGGGATGGGAGCAGTACTTC. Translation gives CASSSGGWEQYF.